These 29 T cell receptor beta chains originate from one sample sequenced in a study of blood T cell repertoires in COVID-19. Profiled with immunoSEQ multiplex PCR; TCRdb holds only in-frame clones, not every one. Counted here are hundreds of thousands of clones, roughly 87% occurring once; the ten biggest clones make up approximately 12%. Sequencing was done on a sample of peripheral blood. The receptors derive from a woman under 30 who had recovered from COVID-19.

The V call is TRBV7-2, the J call TRBJ2-1; TRBD1 matches 8 bases. Trimming at V came to 5 bases and at J to 2 bases, leaving 5 bases not matched to a gene. Germline CDR1 is SGHTA and CDR2 is FQGNSA. The CDR3 consists of 15 residues. The DNA for the CDR3 is TGTGCCAGCAGCCCCGGGACAGGCCCCTACAATGAGCAGTTCTTC. As protein: CASSPGTGPYNEQFF. The complete variable domain, with remaining parts taken from reference TRBV7-2 and TRBJ2-1, reads GAGVSQSPSNKVTEKGKDVELRCDPISGHTALYWYRQSLGQGLEFLIYFQGNSAPDKSGLPSDRFSAERTGGSVSTLTIQRTQQEDSAVYLCASSPGTGPYNEQFFGPGTRLTVL.

V is TRBV6-2 or TRBV6-3 and J is TRBJ2-6; TRBD1 agrees at 7 bases. In germline, CDR1 is MNHEY, CDR2 SVGEGT. This CDR3 contains 19 residues. The V and J ends lost 6 bases and 0 bases, in that order; junction bases with no gene match: 14. CDR3 protein: CASSRDTGQLYSGANVLTF. CDR3 in DNA: TGTGCCAGCAGCCGAGATACGGGACAGCTATACTCTGGGGCCAACGTCCTGACTTTC.

This rearrangement joins TRBV4-1 to TRBJ1-5; D remains ambiguous. Germline assignment: CDR1 MGHRA and CDR2 YSYEKL. Trimming pared 4 bases from V and 3 bases from J, leaving 7 bases between. This CDR3 has 13 amino acids. The CDR3 here is CASSLTSNQPQHF. Here the CDR3 DNA reads TGCGCCAGCAGCCTCACTTCCAATCAGCCCCAGCATTTT.

The J gene is TRBJ2-7, the V gene TRBV5-6; 12 nucleotides agree with TRBD2. This CDR3 has 17 amino acids. Germline CDR1 SGHDT, CDR2 YYEEEE. V was clipped by 4 bases and J by 2 bases; unmatched bases: 10. The CDR3 coding sequence is TGTGCCAGCAGCCCGGACGGGACTAGCGGGTCCACCTACGAGCAGTACTTC. This encodes CASSPDGTSGSTYEQYF.

The chain couples TRBV5-1 to TRBJ1-1; D ambiguous. The CDR3 is made up of 14 amino acids. V was shortened by 1 base and J by 0 bases, with 7 bases between the two germline ends. Germline CDR1 reads SGHRS; CDR2 reads YFSETQ. CDR3 sequence reads: CASSLWGVNTEAFF. The DNA of the CDR3 is TGCGCCAGCAGCTTGTGGGGAGTGAACACTGAAGCTTTCTTT.

There are a few counts of this clone. This rearrangement joins TRBV28 to TRBJ1-5; tentative D call: TRBD1 (5 bases). The V gene lost 6 bases and the J gene lost 4 bases, with 10 bases spanning the gap. This CDR3 spans 13 amino acids. Germline V lookup: CDR1 MDHEN, CDR2 SYDVKM. The CDR3 spells CASSLAGNQPQHF. The CDR3 region has the DNA TGTGCCAGCAGCTTGGCAGGGAATCAGCCCCAGCATTTT.

The rearrangement uses TRBV30 and TRBJ1-4; 8 nucleotides agree with TRBD1. V was pared by 3 bases and J by 8 bases, with 8 bases of the junction left unmatched. The CDR3 loop spans 14 amino acids. From germline, CDR1 is GTSNPN and CDR2 SVGIG (reference sequence). CDR3 protein: CAWRVTGGREKLFF. The CDR3 nucleotides are TGTGCCTGGAGAGTTACAGGGGGAAGGGAAAAACTGTTTTTT.

J is TRBJ2-1 and V is TRBV6-4; 9 bases are a match to TRBD2. Germline values: CDR1 MRHNA, CDR2 SNTAGT. The CDR3 runs to 16 residues. V lost 0 bases to trimming and J lost 8 bases; unmatched junction nucleotides: 8. DNA for the CDR3: TGTGCCAGCAGTGACTCAGGGGCGGGAGGGCCGGATGAGCAGTTCTTC. Translation: CASSDSGAGGPDEQFF.

A single count supports this clone. The chain joins TRBV28 to TRBJ1-2; D possibly corresponds to TRBD1 (5 bases). Trimming removed 1 base at V and 5 bases at J, with 14 bases between. This CDR3 has 15 residues. Germline V lookup: CDR1 MDHEN, CDR2 SYDVKM. CDR3 sequence reads: CASSLSQGPPYGYTF. The DNA for the CDR3 is TGTGCCAGCAGTTTATCCCAGGGCCCCCCTTATGGCTACACCTTC.

This sequence joins TRBV5-4 and TRBJ1-4; D possibly corresponds to TRBD1 (5 bases). The germline V gene has CDR1 SGHNT and CDR2 YYREEE (reference sequence). Trimming stripped 0 bases from V and 8 bases from J, with 17 bases between. This CDR3 is built from 16 residues. The CDR3, as DNA: TGTGCCAGCAGCTTGGTTGGCCGGGGGAAGAGGGAAAAACTGTTTTTT. This encodes CASSLVGRGKREKLFF.

This clone is a singleton in its sample. This chain connects TRBV30 to TRBJ2-7; D is ambiguous. The germline V gene encodes CDR1 GTSNPN and CDR2 SVGIG (reference sequence). V was trimmed by 1 base and J by 3 bases, leaving 10 bases between them. The CDR3 runs 13 residues. CDR3 coding DNA: TGTGCCTGGAGTGCTTCCCTTGTCTACGAGCAGTACTTC. Protein product: CAWSASLVYEQYF.

The chain uses TRBV9 and TRBJ2-1; TRBD2 aligns across 12 bases. V lost 4 bases and J lost 5; bases outside the gene matches: 7. CDR1 and CDR2 from the germline V gene are SGDLS and YYNGEE. CDR3 length: 16 residues. The chain's CDR3 is CASSTAGLAGNNEQFF. CDR3 sequence (DNA): TGTGCCAGCAGCACAGCTGGACTAGCGGGAAACAATGAGCAGTTCTTC. The variable domain in full, completed from reference TRBV9 and TRBJ2-1, reads DSGVTQTPKHLITATGQRVTLRCSPRSGDLSVYWYQQSLDQGLQFLIQYYNGEERAKGNILERFSAQQFPDLHSELNLSSLELGDSALYFCASSTAGLAGNNEQFFGPGTRLTVL.

This chain uses TRBV27 with TRBJ1-3, with no clear D. This CDR3 has 12 residues. V was clipped by 3 bases and J by 4 bases, with 4 bases between them. Germline V lookup: CDR1 MNHEY, CDR2 SMNVEV (reference sequence). CDR3 in amino acids: CASSLSGNTIYF. The CDR3 bases are TGTGCCAGCAGTTTGTCAGGAAACACCATATATTTT.

The chain has TRBV30 and TRBJ1-2; maybe TRBD1 (6 bases). From germline, CDR1 is GTSNPN and CDR2 SVGIG (reference sequence). The CDR3 runs to 12 residues. V dropped 2 bases and J dropped 5 bases, with 9 bases sitting between them. In nucleotides, the CDR3 is TGTGCCTGGAGTCGACAGGCGTATGGCTACACCTTC. It encodes CAWSRQAYGYTF.

This clone showed up just a few times. The genes are TRBV4-1 and TRBJ1-1; no clear D. This CDR3 has 16 residues. V lost 2 bases and J lost 2, with 15 bases in between. Germline loops: CDR1 MGHRA, CDR2 YSYEKL. The CDR3 DNA sequence: TGCGCCAGCAGCCAACCCCGATCCGGGTTAAACACTGAAGCTTTCTTT. It encodes CASSQPRSGLNTEAFF.

The chain joins TRBV9 to TRBJ2-7, with 9 bases matching TRBD2. The germline V gene encodes CDR1 SGDLS and CDR2 YYNGEE. This CDR3 comprises 15 residues. V lost 3 bases to trimming and J lost 3 bases; unmatched junction nucleotides: 7. The CDR3 is CASSARGSGGYEQYF. Written as DNA, the CDR3 is TGTGCCAGCAGCGCCCGGGGTAGCGGGGGCTACGAGCAGTACTTC.

This clone has just a few counts. The chain combines TRBV5-6 with TRBJ1-5; D uncertain. Germline CDR1 SGHDT, CDR2 YYEEEE. This CDR3 region has 12 residues. V was clipped by 4 bases and J by 7 bases, with 9 bases between them. The CDR3 here is CASSRLSQPQHF. The DNA for the CDR3 is TGTGCCAGCAGCCGACTATCCCAGCCCCAGCATTTT.

The chain recombines TRBV30 with TRBJ2-5; the D is unclear. The length of the CDR3 is 12 residues. Trimming took off 2 bases at V and 5 bases at J, with 9 bases between the two ends. Germline V lookup: CDR1 GTSNPN, CDR2 SVGIG (reference sequence). This CDR3 is CAWSPFRETQYF. CDR3 bases: TGTGCCTGGAGTCCCTTCCGTGAGACCCAGTACTTC.

Concerning this clone: Distinct nucleotide sequences in the sample also encode this CDR3. The DNA of the CDR3 is TGTGCCAGCAGCCCGGGACAGTCAAATTCACCCCTCCACTTT. Amino acid sequence: CASSPGQSNSPLHF. V is TRBV7-9 and J is TRBJ1-6; 7 nucleotides match TRBD1. This CDR3 spans 14 amino acids. CDR1 and CDR2 from the germline V gene are SEHNR and FQNEAQ (reference sequence). The junction had 5 bases not matched to a gene; V was cut back by 5 bases and J by 7 bases.

The chain carries TRBV15 and TRBJ1-3; TRBD1 might be the D (6 bases). In germline, CDR1 is LNHNV, CDR2 YYDKDF (reference sequence). Trimming pared 1 base from V and 2 bases from J, leaving 12 bases between. CDR3 length: 16 amino acids. CDR3: CATSRGSGTTGNTIYF. In DNA form, the CDR3 reads TGTGCCACCAGCAGAGGCTCGGGGACAACTGGAAACACCATATATTTT.

V is TRBV27 and J is TRBJ1-1; 8 nucleotides align to TRBD1. The V gene end was trimmed by 2 bases and the J gene end by 6 bases; junction bases not matched to a gene: 5. This CDR3 region has 14 residues. Looked up from germline, CDR1 is MNHEY and CDR2 is SMNVEV (reference sequence). The chain's CDR3 is CASSLQGAGAEAFF. The DNA for the CDR3 is TGTGCCAGCAGTTTACAGGGGGCGGGGGCTGAAGCTTTCTTT.

The DNA for the CDR3 is TGCGCCAGCAGCCCCTATTCTCCGACTAGCGGGAGCTCCTACGAGCAGTACTTC. Protein product: CASSPYSPTSGSSYEQYF. The chain is built from TRBV4-3 and TRBJ2-7; 12 positions match TRBD2. V lost 4 bases, J lost 0 bases, and 10 bases stayed unmatched. Germline-derived CDR1 and CDR2 are LGHNA and YSLEER. The CDR3 length is 18 residues.

The V gene is TRBV9, the J gene TRBJ2-7; the match to TRBD2 covers 7 bases. CDR3 length equals 15 residues. Germline V lookup: CDR1 SGDLS, CDR2 YYNGEE. V shed 0 bases and J 5 bases; nucleotides not matched to a gene: 8. DNA of the CDR3: TGTGCCAGCAGCGTAGTGGGCGGGAGTTCCCACGAGCAGTACTTC. Translation: CASSVVGGSSHEQYF.

The chain couples TRBV6-2 or TRBV6-3 to TRBJ2-7, with 10 bases lining up with TRBD1. The CDR3 consists of 16 residues. Trimming removed 0 bases from V and 0 bases from J; junction bases left unmatched: 2. Germline V CDR1 and CDR2: MNHEY, SVGEGT. CDR3 residues: CASSYSRDRGSYEQYF. In nucleotides, the CDR3 is TGTGCCAGCAGTTACTCCCGGGACAGGGGCTCCTACGAGCAGTACTTC.

The V gene is TRBV15, the J gene TRBJ2-6, with 12 bases identical to TRBD1. The CDR3 runs to 18 residues. With V trimmed by 3 bases and J by 0 bases, 3 bases remained unmatched. The germline CDR1 and CDR2 sequences are LNHNV and YYDKDF (reference sequence). In DNA, the CDR3 is TGTGCCACCAGCAGTGGGACAGGGGGCGTCTCTGGGGCCAACGTCCTGACTTTC. Translation: CATSSGTGGVSGANVLTF.

The V gene is TRBV4-3, the J gene TRBJ2-2, with D uncertain. The CDR3 has 15 amino acids. The ends were cut back, 3 bases at V and 0 bases at J, with 8 bases in the middle. Germline assignment: CDR1 LGHNA and CDR2 YSLEER. CDR3 sequence (DNA): TGCGCCAGCAGCCATCAACTGCCGAACACCGGGGAGCTGTTTTTT. Translating it yields CASSHQLPNTGELFF.

CDR3 DNA: TGTGCCAGAAGCTTGGCGGCAGGGGGAGCAAAGACCCAGTACTTC. Its translation: CARSLAAGGAKTQYF. The chain recombines TRBV5-3 with TRBJ2-5; 7 bases map to TRBD1. TRBV5-3 is placed among ORFs of uncertain function. The CDR3 has 15 amino acids. Losses at the gene ends were 0 bases for V and 6 bases for J; bases not matched to a gene: 8.

This clone appeared a few times. V usage is TRBV7-9 and J usage is TRBJ1-5, with D possibly matching TRBD1 (5 bases). This CDR3 contains 14 residues. Trimming removed 2 bases from V and 6 bases from J, with 11 bases in between. The V gene's germline CDR1 is SEHNR and CDR2 FQNEAQ (reference sequence). As DNA, the CDR3 is TGTGCCAGCAGCTTACTGGGGCCCGCTCAGCCCCAGCATTTT. Its protein is CASSLLGPAQPQHF.

The genes are TRBV5-5 and TRBJ2-7, with TRBD2 as a possible D gene (5 bases). V gave up 4 bases and J gave up 4 bases, with 18 bases separating them. Germline CDR1 SGHKS, CDR2 YYEKEE (reference sequence). This CDR3 has 15 amino acids. CDR3 nucleotide sequence: TGTGCCAGCAGCGTCTCCGTCGGGGTGCCTTACGAGCAGTACTTC. Amino acid sequence: CASSVSVGVPYEQYF.